Presented here are 22 T cell receptor beta chains from one specimen sequenced in a study of blood T cell repertoires in COVID-19. Only in-frame clones appear in the TCRdb table, and some are missing; sequencing was by immunoSEQ multiplex PCR. Among 260,000 or so clones listed, approximately 84% were seen once. Sequences were obtained from peripheral blood. These receptors were taken from a human donor in a cohort sampled during active COVID-19.

V gene TRBV7-9 combines with J gene TRBJ1-1; D remains ambiguous. Trimming pared 5 bases from V and 4 bases from J, leaving 14 bases between. CDR3 length equals 14 residues. CDR1 is SEHNR and CDR2 is FQNEAQ in the germline V gene (reference sequence). The CDR3 DNA follows: TGTGCCAGCAGCCCCTTCCTGGCCACCACTGAAGCTTTCTTT. Translating gives CASSPFLATTEAFF.

The chain recombines TRBV5-1 with TRBJ2-2, with TRBD1 matching 9 bases. The CDR3 length is 15 residues. V lost 6 bases, J lost 1 base, and 4 bases stayed unmatched. The germline gives CDR1 SGHRS, CDR2 YFSETQ. In DNA, the CDR3 is TGCGCCAGCACTATGGACAGGGGGAACACCGGGGAGCTGTTTTTT. Translating gives CASTMDRGNTGELFF.

The rearrangement joins TRBV28 to TRBJ1-5, with 7 bases aligning to TRBD1. V lost 6 bases, J lost 3 bases, and 8 bases stayed unmatched. Germline V gene data show CDR1 as MDHEN and CDR2 as SYDVKM. The CDR3 consists of 15 residues. Here the CDR3 reads CASRSFDRANQPQHF. The DNA for the CDR3 is TGTGCCAGCAGAAGCTTTGACAGGGCCAATCAGCCCCAGCATTTT.

The V call is TRBV15, the J call TRBJ2-1, with 11 bases that match TRBD2. Germline V CDR1 and CDR2: LNHNV, YYDKDF (reference sequence). The CDR3 contains 16 residues. V was pared by 0 bases and J by 7 bases, with 5 bases of the junction left unmatched. In DNA, the CDR3 is TGTGCCACCAGCAGAGATAGGACTAGCGGGTTTAATGAGCAGTTCTTC. Translated, it gives CATSRDRTSGFNEQFF.

This clone was counted between two and nine times. The rearrangement joins TRBV5-1 to TRBJ1-6; weak D call: TRBD1 (6 bases). Germline values: CDR1 SGHRS, CDR2 YFSETQ. Trimming took off 4 bases at V and 7 bases at J, with 12 bases between the two ends. CDR3 size: 14 residues. The CDR3 DNA sequence: TGCGCCAGCAGCGAAGGGACACCAAATTCACCCCTCCACTTT. It encodes CASSEGTPNSPLHF.

This clone was seen a few times. The gene calls are TRBV2 and TRBJ1-5, with D hard to call. The V end was cut by 5 bases, the J end by 7 bases, with 9 bases between. The CDR3 spans 12 residues. CDR1 and CDR2 from the germline V gene are SNHLY and FYNNEI. The CDR3 is CASSSEGQPQHF. The CDR3 nucleotides are TGTGCCAGCAGTTCCGAGGGACAGCCCCAGCATTTT.

The genes are TRBV19 and TRBJ1-5; D is unresolved. The V end lost 0 bases, the J end lost 0 bases, and 18 bases lay between the germline ends. The CDR3 runs 19 residues. Germline CDR1 is LNHDA and CDR2 is SQIVND (reference sequence). CDR3 sequence (DNA): TGTGCCAGTAGTATAGAACCCCGAGGGCCGGGATATAGCAATCAGCCCCAGCATTTT. As protein: CASSIEPRGPGYSNQPQHF.

The V call is TRBV5-6, the J call TRBJ1-1, with D unresolved. Germline V gene sequence: CDR1 SGHDT, CDR2 YYEEEE. There are 14 residues in the CDR3. V was shortened by 0 bases and J by 3 bases, with 9 bases between the two germline ends. The CDR3 spells CASSLVNGYTEAFF. DNA of the CDR3: TGTGCCAGCAGCTTGGTTAACGGGTACACTGAAGCTTTCTTT.

The chain recombines TRBV13 with TRBJ1-1; possibly TRBD1 for D (5 bases). V was clipped by 3 bases and J by 0 bases, with 8 bases between them. Germline CDR1 reads PRHDT; CDR2 reads FYEKMQ (reference sequence). This CDR3 is built from 14 residues. The CDR3 DNA sequence: TGTGCCAGCAGCTTCGAACAGGTGAACACTGAAGCTTTCTTT. This codes for CASSFEQVNTEAFF. Supplemented by reference TRBV13 and TRBJ1-1, the full variable domain reads AAGVIQSPRHLIKEKRETATLKCYPIPRHDTVYWYQQGPGQDPQFLISFYEKMQSDKGSIPDRFSAQQFSDYHSELNMSSLELGDSALYFCASSFEQVNTEAFFGQGTRLTVV.

The CDR3 DNA is TGTGCCAGTAGTATAGAACAGGGAACGAAACTGTTTTTT. Translated: CASSIEQGTKLFF. The rearrangement joins TRBV19 to TRBJ1-4, with D perhaps TRBD1 (6 bases). With 0 bases removed from V and 11 bases from J, the gap between germline ends came to 10 bases. The CDR3 has 13 amino acids. Germline CDR1 and CDR2: LNHDA and SQIVND (reference sequence). The full variable domain, in which reference TRBV19 and TRBJ1-4 provide the parts outside the CDR3, is DGGITQSPKYLFRKEGQNVTLSCEQNLNHDAMYWYRQDPGQGLRLIYYSQIVNDFQKGDIAEGYSVSREKKESFPLTVTSAQKNPTAFYLCASSIEQGTKLFFGSGTQLSVL.

This clone was seen only a few times. This rearrangement joins TRBV11-2 to TRBJ1-1; D might be TRBD1 (5 bases). V was trimmed by 8 bases and J by 8 bases, leaving 9 bases between them. The germline V gene encodes CDR1 SGHAT and CDR2 FQNNGV. This CDR3 contains 10 residues. The CDR3 reads CASGGGEAFF. CDR3 bases: TGTGCCAGCGGCGGGGGAGAAGCTTTCTTT.

This clone was detected only a few times. The rearrangement uses TRBV19 and TRBJ1-5; 7 positions agree with TRBD1. CDR1 and CDR2 (germline): LNHDA, SQIVND (reference sequence). V was pared by 3 bases and J by 2 bases, with 7 bases of the junction left unmatched. The CDR3 has 16 residues. The CDR3 region is CASSIWRGLGNQPQHF. Here the CDR3 DNA reads TGTGCCAGTAGTATTTGGAGGGGGCTCGGCAATCAGCCCCAGCATTTT.

This clone was found once. The chain recombines TRBV7-8 with TRBJ1-6, with TRBD1 as a possible D gene (5 bases). The CDR3 is 15 amino acids. V lost 4 bases and J 7 bases, leaving 14 bases between the germline ends. Germline values: CDR1 SGHVS, CDR2 FQNEAQ. The CDR3 DNA is TGTGCCAGCAGCTATGGGGGACTCCCAAATTCACCCCTCCACTTT. Translation: CASSYGGLPNSPLHF.

Points on this clone: In the same sample, other DNA sequences code for this CDR3. The genes are TRBV19 and TRBJ2-7; TRBD2 is a possible D gene (6 bases). There are 13 residues in the CDR3. The germline V and J ends were trimmed by 4 bases and 4 bases, with 11 bases remaining between them. Germline CDR1 reads LNHDA; CDR2 reads SQIVND (reference sequence). In nucleotides, the CDR3 is TGTGCCAGTAGTAGACGGGACTTATACGAGCAGTACTTC. Translated, it gives CASSRRDLYEQYF. The full variable domain, in which reference TRBV19 and TRBJ2-7 provide the parts outside the CDR3, is DGGITQSPKYLFRKEGQNVTLSCEQNLNHDAMYWYRQDPGQGLRLIYYSQIVNDFQKGDIAEGYSVSREKKESFPLTVTSAQKNPTAFYLCASSRRDLYEQYFGPGTRLTVT.

V usage is TRBV7-2 and J usage is TRBJ2-3; 7 nucleotides agree with TRBD2. The V gene end was trimmed by 5 bases and the J gene end by 2 bases; junction bases not matched to a gene: 7. The CDR3 runs 15 residues. In germline, CDR1 is SGHTA, CDR2 FQGNSA. In DNA form, the CDR3 reads TGTGCCAGCAGCATGGGACTACCACCCACAGATACGCAGTATTTT. It encodes CASSMGLPPTDTQYF.

This chain uses TRBV6-4 with TRBJ2-3; tentative D call: TRBD1 (6 bases). The germline V and J ends were trimmed by 3 bases and 6 bases, with 13 bases remaining between them. Germline loops: CDR1 MRHNA, CDR2 SNTAGT. This CDR3 region has 14 residues. The CDR3 spells CASSEVQGRDTQYF. As DNA, the CDR3 is TGTGCCAGCAGTGAGGTTCAGGGGCGGGATACGCAGTATTTT.

The genes are TRBV19 and TRBJ2-3; D is possibly TRBD2 (6 bases). V shed 3 bases and J shed 6 bases, with 13 bases lying between them. This CDR3 is 14 amino acids long. Germline V lookup: CDR1 LNHDA, CDR2 SQIVND (reference sequence). The CDR3 spells CASSITGSQDTQYF. The CDR3, as DNA: TGTGCCAGTAGTATTACCGGGAGTCAGGATACGCAGTATTTT.

The sample holds one count of this clone. This sequence joins TRBV5-1 and TRBJ2-6; 8 bases are shared with TRBD1. The CDR3 has 16 amino acids. V lost 4 bases, J lost 2 bases, and 5 bases stayed unmatched. Germline V gene sequence: CDR1 SGHRS, CDR2 YFSETQ. In DNA form, the CDR3 reads TGCGCCAGCAGCCCCCCGACAGGGGCTGGGGCCAACGTCCTGACTTTC. Its translation: CASSPPTGAGANVLTF.

The CDR3 is CASSLGQRGGRDTQYF. In nucleotides, the CDR3 is TGTGCCAGCAGCTTAGGCCAGCGGGGGGGCAGAGATACGCAGTATTTT. This chain joins TRBV7-9 and TRBJ2-3; 10 bases are a match to TRBD2. The germline V gene encodes CDR1 SEHNR and CDR2 FQNEAQ (reference sequence). V was pared by 1 base and J by 5 bases, with 6 bases of the junction left unmatched. This CDR3 has 16 residues.

The chain recombines TRBV7-9 with TRBJ2-4; 9 bases fit TRBD1. The CDR3 is made up of 15 amino acids. With V trimmed by 6 bases and J by 4 bases, 7 bases remained unmatched. Germline V gives CDR1 SEHNR, CDR2 FQNEAQ (reference sequence). The CDR3 is CASSRDRAGKNIQYF. The CDR3 DNA reads TGTGCCAGCAGTAGGGACAGGGCGGGTAAAAACATTCAGTACTTC. The whole variable domain, remainder taken from reference TRBV7-9 and TRBJ2-4, is DTGVSQNPRHKITKRGQNVTFRCDPISEHNRLYWYRQTLGQGPEFLTYFQNEAQLEKSRLLSDRFSAERPKGSFSTLEIQRTEQGDSAMYLCASSRDRAGKNIQYFGAGTRLSVL.

There are a few counts of this clone. The V gene is TRBV6-2 or TRBV6-3, the J gene TRBJ1-1; D ambiguous. CDR3 length: 13 residues. The germline gives CDR1 MNHEY, CDR2 SVGEGT. V lost 4 bases, J lost 3 bases, and 9 bases lay in between. The CDR3 spells CASSSYGDTEAFF. In nucleotides, the CDR3 is TGTGCCAGCAGTTCCTACGGTGACACTGAAGCTTTCTTT.

This clone was detected only once. The chain has TRBV5-4 and TRBJ2-7; 8 bases map to TRBD1. CDR1 is SGHNT, CDR2 YYREEE, per germline (reference sequence). This CDR3 spans 13 amino acids. V shed 0 bases, J shed 4 bases, and the junction held 0 bases outside the gene matches. CDR3 bases: TGTGCCAGCAGCTTGGGGACAGGGTACGAGCAGTACTTC. This encodes CASSLGTGYEQYF.